Each of the 18 T cell receptor beta chains below was sequenced from the same sample in a study of tumor-infiltrating lymphocytes in primary liver carcinoma. A primer matching the constant region was used to make TCR beta cDNA from approximately 0.55 ug of total RNA. Three rounds of nested multiplex PCR with slightly modified ARM-PCR produced TCR beta libraries. Primers for the first two PCR rounds were TRBV1-TRBV30 forward primers and a C-beta reverse primer (approximately 9 cycles per round). TCRdb processed the multiplex PCR reads anew with MiXCR; each CDR3 protein has one entry. Of about 20,000 distinct CDR3 sequences listed, roughly three quarters are singletons. RNA and DNA were co-extracted from approximately 20-30 mg of unsorted bulk tissue. Sequencing was done on a sample of liver tumor tissue from sampling region 1. Subset meaning: tumor region T1, superior pole. These receptors were collected from a man aged 40-50 years with primary liver carcinoma and hepatitis B virus infection.

The chain employs TRBV4-2 and TRBJ1-4; 8 bases match TRBD1. Germline V lookup: CDR1 LGHNA, CDR2 YNFKEQ. J was trimmed by 7 bases and V by 4 bases; bases with no gene match: 8. The CDR3 runs to 15 residues. The CDR3 DNA sequence: TGTGCCAGCAGCCTTTGGACAGGGAAGGGTGAAAAACTGTTTTTT. It yields the protein CASSLWTGKGEKLFF.

This clonotype was observed a single time. The chain has TRBV6-1 and TRBJ2-7; TRBD1 agrees at 8 bases. Germline CDR1 is MNHNS and CDR2 is SASEGT. The CDR3 is 15 amino acids. The junction had 10 bases not matched to a gene; V was cut back by 9 bases and J by 0 bases. The CDR3 nucleotides are TGTGCCAGTAGAAGGAGACAGGGGAGCTCCTACGAGCAGTACTTC. It specifies CASRRRQGSSYEQYF.

This chain connects TRBV5-6 to TRBJ2-3; 8 bases are a match to TRBD1. Per germline, CDR1 SGHDT and CDR2 YYEEEE. V shed 3 bases, J shed 3 bases, and the junction held 9 bases outside the gene matches. The CDR3 loop spans 16 amino acids. The CDR3: CASSSLATGGTDTQYF. CDR3 coding DNA: TGTGCCAGCAGCTCCCTTGCTACAGGGGGTACAGATACGCAGTATTTT. Using reference TRBV5-6 and TRBJ2-3 for the parts outside the CDR3, the full variable domain is DAGVTQSPTHLIKTRGQQVTLRCSPKSGHDTVSWYQQALGQGPQFIFQYYEEEERQRGNFPDRFSGHQFPNYSSELNVNALLLGDSALYLCASSSLATGGTDTQYFGPGTRLTVL.

This clonotype was detected once. This CDR3 fails to terminate in the conserved phenylalanine or tryptophan, so it likely reflects a read error. This sequence joins TRBV4-3 and TRBJ2-1; no clear D gene. Germline-derived CDR1 and CDR2 are LGHNA and YSLEER. The CDR3 sequence is 16 residues long. CDR3 sequence: CTSSQDRVDTYNEQFS. The CDR3, as DNA: TGCACCAGCAGTCAAGATAGAGTAGATACCTACAATGAGCAGTTCTCC.

The chain has TRBV11-1 and TRBJ2-7, with unresolved D. The germline V gene has CDR1 SGHAT and CDR2 FQDESV (reference sequence). This CDR3 is built from 12 residues. V lost 6 bases and J lost 1, with 7 bases in between. CDR3 protein: CASRPKSYEQYF. CDR3 bases: TGTGCCAGCAGACCTAAGTCCTACGAGCAGTACTTC. Supplemented by reference TRBV11-1 and TRBJ2-7, the full variable domain reads EAEVAQSPRYKITEKSQAVAFWCDPISGHATLYWYRQILGQGPELLVQFQDESVVDDSQLPKDRFSAERLKGVDSTLKIQPAELGDSAMYLCASRPKSYEQYFGPGTRLTVT.

To note about this clonotype: One end of the junction varies from germline; a read error may be responsible. The V call is TRBV11-2, the J call TRBJ2-2; perhaps TRBD2 as D (5 bases). This CDR3 contains 17 residues. The germline V gene encodes CDR1 SGHAT and CDR2 FQNNGV. CDR3 loop: CVSSSALGEANTGELFF. CDR3 nucleotide sequence: TGTGTCAGCAGCTCAGCACTAGGAGAGGCGAACACCGGGGAGCTGTTTTTT.

With respect to this clonotype: The junction does not match germline at one end; this may be a read error. The rearrangement links TRBV28 to TRBJ2-2; either TRBD1 or TRBD2 may supply D (6 bases each). Germline CDR1 is MDHEN and CDR2 is SYDVKM. The CDR3 runs 14 residues. The CDR3 region has the DNA TGTGCCAGCCTTAGGGGGGCTCGGTCCGGGGAGCTGATCTTT. Protein sequence: CASLRGARSGELIF.

CDR3 protein: CASILDLSSQFRALHF. Written as DNA, the CDR3 is TGTGCCAGCATCCTAGATCTTAGCAGCCAATTCAGAGCCCTCCACTTT. The chain links TRBV11-2 to TRBJ1-6; no firm D call. Germline loops: CDR1 SGHAT, CDR2 FQNNGV. Trimming left V 7 bases short and J 14 bases short, with 27 bases between. CDR3 length equals 16 residues.

Comments on this clonotype: Sequence at one end of the junction differs from germline and may be a read error. The chain carries TRBV4-2 and TRBJ2-7; TRBD2 agrees at 12 bases. CDR3 size: 18 residues. The germline CDR1 and CDR2 sequences are LGHNA and YNFKEQ. CDR3 DNA: TGTGCCAGCAGTGGAAAACCGGGGCTAGCGGGAGGGGCACACGATCAGTACTTC. As protein: CASSGKPGLAGGAHDQYF.

For this clonotype: Relative to the germline gene, one junction end is altered; a read error may explain this. The chain has TRBV5-1 and TRBJ2-5; 9 bases agree with TRBD1. Germline CDR1 reads SGHRS; CDR2 reads YFSETQ. The CDR3 covers 15 residues. The CDR3 reads CASSRGQGMKETQYF. CDR3 DNA sequence: TGCGCCAGCAGCAGGGGACAGGGAATGAAAGAGACACAGTACTTC.

This clonotype was observed a handful of times. No conserved phenylalanine or tryptophan ends this CDR3, so it is likely a read error. V is TRBV11-2 and J is TRBJ2-1; D may be TRBD2 (6 bases). CDR1 SGHAT and CDR2 FQNNGV come from the germline V gene. The CDR3 is made up of 16 amino acids. The CDR3 spells CASSRGGSNSYTEQFV. In DNA form, the CDR3 reads TGTGCCAGCAGCCGTGGGGGGAGCAACTCCTACACTGAGCAGTTCGTC.

For this clonotype: A single base separates this from a much larger clone, so it may be a read error. This rearrangement joins TRBV6-6 to TRBJ2-7; D possibly matches TRBD1 or TRBD2 (5 bases each). Per the germline V gene, CDR1 is MNHNY and CDR2 is SVGAGI (reference sequence). The CDR3 runs 13 residues. V was trimmed by 10 bases and J by 2 bases, leaving 15 bases between them. The DNA of the CDR3 is TGTGCCATCAGGGACCAAGGGGCCTACGAGCAGTACTTC. Its protein is CAIRDQGAYEQYF.

Comment on this clonotype: One end of the junction does not line up with germline, which may come from a read error. The V call is TRBV18, the J call TRBJ2-7; D not certain. In germline, CDR1 is KGHSH, CDR2 LQKENI. This CDR3 comprises 12 residues. The DNA of the CDR3 is TGTGCCAGCTCATTACGTCGTGACGAGCACTACTTC. Its translation: CASSLRRDEHYF.

In the case of this clonotype: The CDR3 carries no conserved terminal phenylalanine or tryptophan, so it likely arises from a read error. The chain combines TRBV10-3 with TRBJ2-1, with a tentative D call TRBD1 (6 bases). The CDR3 is 23 residues long. The germline CDR1 and CDR2 sequences are ENHRY and SYGVKD. Trimming cost V 5 bases and J 2 bases, with 37 bases left between them. The CDR3 protein is CAISFLHSPDSMSDGVAYNEQFS. The CDR3 DNA reads as TGTGCCATCAGTTTTCTACATTCTCCGGACAGTATGAGCGACGGGGTGGCCTACAATGAGCAGTTCTCC.

A few counts support this clonotype. The chain recombines TRBV6-5 with TRBJ2-1; TRBD1 agrees at 7 bases. V dropped 4 bases and J dropped 11; count of bases not matched to a gene: 8. Germline CDR1 reads MNHEY; CDR2 reads SVGAGI. The CDR3 spans 13 residues. Here the CDR3 reads CASSSGTARKQFF. The CDR3, as DNA: TGTGCCAGCAGTTCGGGGACAGCCAGGAAGCAGTTCTTC.

Points on this clonotype: An end of the junction does not agree with germline; a read error may underlie this. V gene TRBV11-2 combines with J gene TRBJ2-3; TRBD2 aligns across 12 bases. Germline CDR1 reads SGHAT; CDR2 reads FQNNGV. There are 15 residues in the CDR3. The CDR3 bases are TGTGTCAGCAGCGCTAGCGGGAGGGCCAGAGATACGCAGTATTTT. The encoded protein is CVSSASGRARDTQYF. Supplemented by reference TRBV11-2 and TRBJ2-3, the full variable domain reads EAGVAQSPRYKIIEKRQSVAFWCNPISGHATLYWYQQILGQGPKLLIQFQNNGVVDDSQLPKDRFSAERLKGVDSTLKIQPAKLEDSAVYLCVSSASGRARDTQYFGPGTRLTVL.

The rearrangement uses TRBV7-8 and TRBJ2-2, with D perhaps TRBD2 (6 bases). Trimming pared 6 bases from V and 17 bases from J, leaving 28 bases between. The CDR3 totals 15 residues. Germline V CDR1 and CDR2: SGHVS, FQNEAQ. CDR3 loop: CASRSLATNTGSFFF. The DNA for the CDR3 is TGTGCCAGCAGATCGCTAGCGACCAACACCGGGAGCTTTTTTTTT.

About this clonotype: It may be a read error: a sequence one base away is much more abundant. The CDR3 DNA reads as TGTGCCAGCAACTTAGGGGCAGATGCGCAGTATTTT. Amino acids: CASNLGADAQYF. The chain has TRBV11-1 and TRBJ2-3, with D tentatively TRBD1 (5 bases). CDR1 and CDR2 (germline): SGHAT, FQDESV (reference sequence). The CDR3 has 12 residues.